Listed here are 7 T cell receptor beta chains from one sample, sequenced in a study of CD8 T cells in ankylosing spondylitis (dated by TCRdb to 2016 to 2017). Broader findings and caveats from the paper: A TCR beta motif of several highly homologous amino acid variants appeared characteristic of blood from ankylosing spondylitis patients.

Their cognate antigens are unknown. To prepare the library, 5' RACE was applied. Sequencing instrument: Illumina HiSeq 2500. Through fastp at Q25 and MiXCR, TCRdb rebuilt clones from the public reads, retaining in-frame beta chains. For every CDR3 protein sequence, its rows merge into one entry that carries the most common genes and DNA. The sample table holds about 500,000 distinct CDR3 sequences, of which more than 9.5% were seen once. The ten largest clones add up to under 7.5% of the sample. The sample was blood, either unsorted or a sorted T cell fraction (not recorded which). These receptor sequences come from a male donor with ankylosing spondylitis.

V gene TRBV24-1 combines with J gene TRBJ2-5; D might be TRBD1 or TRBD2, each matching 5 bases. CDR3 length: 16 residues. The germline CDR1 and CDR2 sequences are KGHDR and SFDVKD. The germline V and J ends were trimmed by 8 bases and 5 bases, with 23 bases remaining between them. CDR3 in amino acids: CATTPGTGTFRETQYF. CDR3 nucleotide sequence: TGTGCCACCACCCCGGGAACAGGAACGTTTCGGGAGACCCAGTACTTC.

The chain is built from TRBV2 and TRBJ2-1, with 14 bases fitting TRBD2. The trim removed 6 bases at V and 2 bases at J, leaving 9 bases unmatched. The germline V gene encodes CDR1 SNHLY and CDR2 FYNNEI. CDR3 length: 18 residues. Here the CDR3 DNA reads TGTGCCAGCAGATGGACTAGCGGGAGGACCATTACCTACAATGAGCAGTTCTTC. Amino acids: CASRWTSGRTITYNEQFF.

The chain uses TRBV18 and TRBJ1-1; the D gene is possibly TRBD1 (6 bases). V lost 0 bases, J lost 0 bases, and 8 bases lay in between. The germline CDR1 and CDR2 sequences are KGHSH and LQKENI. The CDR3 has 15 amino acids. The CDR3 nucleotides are TGTGCCAGCTCACCACCGGACAGAATGAACACTGAAGCTTTCTTT. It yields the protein CASSPPDRMNTEAFF.

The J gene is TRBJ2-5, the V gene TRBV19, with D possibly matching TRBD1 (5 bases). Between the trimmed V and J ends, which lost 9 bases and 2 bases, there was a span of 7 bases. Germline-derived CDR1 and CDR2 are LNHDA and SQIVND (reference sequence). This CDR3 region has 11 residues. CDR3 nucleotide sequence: TGTGCCAGCCAGGGTCAAGAGACCCAGTACTTC. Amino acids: CASQGQETQYF.

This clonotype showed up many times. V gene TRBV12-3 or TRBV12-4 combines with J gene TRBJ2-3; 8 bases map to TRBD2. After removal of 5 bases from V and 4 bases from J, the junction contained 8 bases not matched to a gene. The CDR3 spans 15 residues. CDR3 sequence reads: CASSPGRGKPDTQYF. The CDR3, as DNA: TGTGCCAGCAGTCCCGGGAGGGGTAAGCCAGATACGCAGTATTTT.

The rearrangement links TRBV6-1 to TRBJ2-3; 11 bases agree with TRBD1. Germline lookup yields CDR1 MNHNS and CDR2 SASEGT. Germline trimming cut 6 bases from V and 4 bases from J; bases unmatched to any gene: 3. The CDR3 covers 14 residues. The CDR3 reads CASSQGQGADTQYF. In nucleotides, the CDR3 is TGTGCCAGCAGCCAGGGACAGGGGGCAGATACGCAGTATTTT.

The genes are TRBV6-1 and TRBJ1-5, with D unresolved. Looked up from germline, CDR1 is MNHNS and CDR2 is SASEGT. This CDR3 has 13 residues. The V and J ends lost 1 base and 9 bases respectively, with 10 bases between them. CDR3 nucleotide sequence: TGTGCCAGCAGTGAAGACCCTTTTGGGCCCCAGCATTTT. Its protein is CASSEDPFGPQHF.